This T cell receptor (beta chain) came from a study of blood T cell repertoires in COVID-19. TCRdb's copy holds only in-frame clones and misses some; the assay was immunoSEQ multiplex PCR. The sample lists about 230,000 clones, roughly 85% occurring once. V trimming: 0 bases; J trimming: 5 bases; junction bases outside the gene matches: 6. The CDR3 has 15 amino acids. The germline CDR1 and CDR2 sequences are SGHRS and YFSETQ. Sequencing input: PBMCs or T cells enriched from blood (not recorded which). The TCR originated in a man in his thirties or forties who had recovered from COVID-19. The chain uses TRBV5-1 and TRBJ2-7, with 9 nucleotides matching TRBD1. The CDR3 nucleotides are TGCGCCAGCAGCTTGGAGGGACAGGGATGGCACGAGCAGTACTTC. It yields the protein CASSLEGQGWHEQYF.